The clone carrying this TCR beta chain appeared a single time. Trimming removed 3 bases from V and 0 bases from J, with 18 bases in between. CDR3 length: 17 amino acids. CDR1 is DFQATT, CDR2 SNEGSKA, per germline (reference sequence). How the authors handled the data: For nucleated cells, counts were estimated from reference gene primer amplification. Measured with immunoSEQ multiplex PCR; TCRdb has only the in-frame clones, and not every one. The V and J calls and clone size were taken over from that table, and D and trimming were inferred from the DNA. Found here are approximately 300,000 clones, around four fifths of them singletons; the top ten hold around 4.2%. This sample is drawn from a study of blood T cell repertoires in COVID-19.

The source is a woman in her forties or fifties with active or convalescent COVID-19. Sample: peripheral blood. This chain links TRBV20-1 with TRBJ2-1, with D perhaps matching TRBD2 (6 bases). CDR3 coding DNA: TGCAGTGCTAGTAGGTTTAAGGCGGGGAGCTCCTACAATGAGCAGTTCTTC. Protein sequence: CSASRFKAGSSYNEQFF.